These 28 T cell receptor beta chains originate from one sample sequenced in a study of blood T cell repertoires in COVID-19. TCRdb keeps only in-frame clones here, not all; method: immunoSEQ multiplex PCR. The data contain around 380,000 clones, roughly 86% of them singletons. Sample: PBMCs or T cells enriched from blood (not recorded which). The receptors were sampled from a man younger than 45 who had recovered from COVID-19.

The chain carries TRBV5-1 and TRBJ2-7, with D possibly TRBD2 on 6 matching bases. The length of the CDR3 is 13 residues. Trimming took 6 bases from V and 4 from J, leaving 14 bases between them. Germline CDR1 and CDR2: SGHRS and YFSETQ. Written as DNA, the CDR3 is TGCGCCAGCACCGCGGACGGGGGATACGAGCAGTACTTC. Protein sequence: CASTADGGYEQYF.

This chain joins TRBV27 and TRBJ1-4; tentatively, D is TRBD1 (5 bases). CDR3 length: 18 amino acids. Trimming left V 5 bases short and J 6 bases short, with 25 bases between. Germline lookup yields CDR1 MNHEY and CDR2 SMNVEV (reference sequence). CDR3 loop: CASSPSILTAREDEKLFF. For the CDR3, the DNA is TGTGCCAGCAGTCCCTCCATTTTGACAGCGCGTGAGGATGAAAAACTGTTTTTT.

This clone was counted a few times. The chain is built from TRBV5-1 and TRBJ1-3, with 9 bases aligning to TRBD1. The ends lost 4 bases at V and 1 base at J; junction bases unmatched: 15. CDR1 is SGHRS, CDR2 YFSETQ, per germline. The CDR3 is 19 amino acids. The DNA for the CDR3 is TGCGCCAGCAGCCTCACGGGACAGGGAGTTGTAGGTTCTGGAAACACCATATATTTT. Its translation is CASSLTGQGVVGSGNTIYF.

This clone was observed a few times. The rearrangement links TRBV19 to TRBJ1-3, with D possibly TRBD1 on 6 matching bases. The CDR3 is made up of 16 amino acids. Trimming removed 4 bases at V and 0 bases at J, with 13 bases between. The germline gives CDR1 LNHDA, CDR2 SQIVND (reference sequence). The CDR3 DNA is TGTGCCAGTAGTAGCCTACAGGGCTACTCTGGAAACACCATATATTTT. Encoded protein: CASSSLQGYSGNTIYF.

The chain is built from TRBV7-8 and TRBJ1-4, with D uncertain. Germline V lookup: CDR1 SGHVS, CDR2 FQNEAQ. With 0 bases removed from V and 8 bases from J, the gap between germline ends came to 10 bases. The length of the CDR3 is 14 residues. The CDR3 sequence: CASSLAAAGEKLFF. In DNA, the CDR3 is TGTGCCAGCAGCTTAGCGGCGGCCGGGGAAAAACTGTTTTTT.

V and J are TRBV24-1 and TRBJ1-2; tentatively, D is TRBD1 (5 bases). The CDR3 has 13 amino acids. V was shortened by 2 bases and J by 4 bases, with 7 bases between the two germline ends. CDR1 is KGHDR and CDR2 is SFDVKD in the germline V gene. CDR3 amino acids: CATSDSGGYGYTF. The CDR3 nucleotides are TGTGCCACCAGTGATTCCGGGGGCTATGGCTACACCTTC.

The J gene is TRBJ2-1, the V gene TRBV7-2; 12 bases are shared with TRBD2. V trimming: 5 bases; J trimming: 6 bases; junction bases outside the gene matches: 11. Germline V gene sequence: CDR1 SGHTA, CDR2 FQGNSA. CDR3 length equals 17 residues. For the CDR3, the DNA is TGTGCCAGCAGCCCTAGGGTCGTACTAGCGGGGGGCAATGAGCAGTTCTTC. Residues: CASSPRVVLAGGNEQFF.

V and J are TRBV19 and TRBJ2-7, with 9 bases matching TRBD2. Germline V gene sequence: CDR1 LNHDA, CDR2 SQIVND (reference sequence). The V gene end was trimmed by 4 bases and the J gene end by 0 bases; junction bases not matched to a gene: 7. The CDR3 is 16 residues long. CDR3 DNA sequence: TGTGCCAGTAGTACGACTAGCGGATGGGGCTCCTACGAGCAGTACTTC. Its translation is CASSTTSGWGSYEQYF.

This chain joins TRBV29-1 and TRBJ1-4; tentative D call: TRBD1 (6 bases). CDR1 and CDR2 (germline): SQVTM, ANQGSEA. The CDR3 is 14 amino acids. Trimming removed 6 bases at V and 3 bases at J, with 14 bases between. The CDR3, as DNA: TGCAGCGTACACAAACCAGGGGCTAATGAAAAACTGTTTTTT. Protein: CSVHKPGANEKLFF.

This sequence joins TRBV6-5 and TRBJ1-1, with 8 bases matching TRBD1. Germline assignment: CDR1 MNHEY and CDR2 SVGAGI. J gave up 4 bases and V 4 bases, and 11 bases lay outside the gene matches. This CDR3 has 16 amino acids. CDR3 amino acids: CASSLLQGQGTTEAFF. CDR3 in DNA: TGTGCCAGCAGTTTACTTCAAGGACAGGGAACCACTGAAGCTTTCTTT.

V gene TRBV5-1 combines with J gene TRBJ1-4, with D possibly being TRBD1 (5 bases). Looked up from germline, CDR1 is SGHRS and CDR2 is YFSETQ. Between the trimmed V and J ends, which lost 3 bases and 0 bases, there was a span of 6 bases. The CDR3 spans 14 residues. The CDR3: CASSSTATNEKLFF. In nucleotides, the CDR3 is TGCGCCAGCAGCTCGACAGCAACTAATGAAAAACTGTTTTTT.

V gene TRBV5-4 combines with J gene TRBJ2-6; D is unclear. Per the germline V gene, CDR1 is SGHNT and CDR2 is YYREEE (reference sequence). The CDR3 consists of 16 residues. V gave up 0 bases and J gave up 4 bases, with 11 bases separating them. CDR3 nucleotides: TGTGCCAGCAGCTTGGCCTATCGGAGCGGGGCCAACGTCCTGACTTTC. Amino acid sequence: CASSLAYRSGANVLTF. Full variable domain (remainder filled in from reference TRBV5-4 and TRBJ2-6): ETGVTQSPTHLIKTRGQQVTLRCSSQSGHNTVSWYQQALGQGPQFIFQYYREEENGRGNFPPRFSGLQFPNYSSELNVNALELDDSALYLCASSLAYRSGANVLTFGAGSRLTVL.

The gene calls are TRBV7-2 and TRBJ1-4; D might be TRBD1 (6 bases). The CDR3 extends over 15 amino acids. V lost 0 bases to trimming and J lost 6 bases, with 11 bases between them. Germline CDR1 SGHTA, CDR2 FQGNSA. Here the CDR3 reads CASSLAGQGYEKLFF. For the CDR3, the DNA is TGTGCCAGCAGCTTAGCCGGGCAGGGGTATGAAAAACTGTTTTTT.

This chain joins TRBV18 and TRBJ1-1; D remains unclear. The CDR3 length is 15 residues. V lost 2 bases and J 4 bases, leaving 14 bases between the germline ends. Per germline, CDR1 KGHSH and CDR2 LQKENI. CDR3 nucleotides: TGTGCCAGCTCACCAGGCGGGAGGGTGGGCACTGAAGCTTTCTTT. As protein: CASSPGGRVGTEAFF.

This clone was seen a single time. The chain couples TRBV7-2 to TRBJ2-5, with D maybe TRBD2 (5 bases). With 1 base removed from V and 5 bases from J, the gap between germline ends came to 14 bases. The germline V gene encodes CDR1 SGHTA and CDR2 FQGNSA. The CDR3 totals 15 residues. CDR3 residues: CASSLVRASRETQYF. CDR3 sequence (DNA): TGTGCCAGCAGCTTAGTGAGGGCCTCACGGGAGACCCAGTACTTC. Filled out from reference TRBV7-2 and TRBJ2-5, the complete variable domain reads GAGVSQSPSNKVTEKGKDVELRCDPISGHTALYWYRQSLGQGLEFLIYFQGNSAPDKSGLPSDRFSAERTGGSVSTLTIQRTQQEDSAVYLCASSLVRASRETQYFGPGTRLLVL.

The rearrangement uses TRBV7-2 and TRBJ2-3, with D possibly TRBD1 on 6 matching bases. The CDR3 contains 14 residues. Looked up from germline, CDR1 is SGHTA and CDR2 is FQGNSA. The ends were cut back, 3 bases at V and 5 bases at J, with 12 bases in the middle. CDR3 in DNA: TGTGCCAGCAGCTTCCCAGGGGCGGTAGATACGCAGTATTTT. Its translation: CASSFPGAVDTQYF.

With regard to this clone: Other DNA sequences in the sample encode the same CDR3. V gene TRBV5-4 combines with J gene TRBJ1-5; D is uncertain. Trimming removed 0 bases from V and 4 bases from J, with 8 bases in between. This CDR3 is built from 14 residues. The V gene's germline CDR1 is SGHNT and CDR2 YYREEE (reference sequence). CDR3 amino acids: CASSLAGGNQPQHF. For the CDR3, the DNA is TGTGCCAGCAGCTTGGCCGGAGGAAATCAGCCCCAGCATTTT.

In the case of this clone: The sample holds other DNA sequences that translate to the same CDR3. The chain has TRBV20-1 and TRBJ1-2; no clear D. CDR1 DFQATT and CDR2 SNEGSKA come from the germline V gene (reference sequence). Trimming pared 2 bases from V and 2 bases from J, leaving 3 bases between. The CDR3 is made up of 11 amino acids. The CDR3 spells CSARSNYGYTF. The CDR3 DNA reads TGCAGTGCTAGAAGCAACTATGGCTACACCTTC.

The gene calls are TRBV20-1 and TRBJ1-1; weak D call: TRBD1 (6 bases). V shed 5 bases and J shed 9 bases, with 10 bases lying between them. The CDR3 is made up of 10 amino acids. Germline V lookup: CDR1 DFQATT, CDR2 SNEGSKA (reference sequence). CDR3 protein: CSAGDNKAFF. The CDR3 coding sequence is TGCAGTGCTGGGGACAACAAAGCTTTCTTT.

The J gene is TRBJ2-1, the V gene TRBV6-5, with TRBD1 as a possible D gene (6 bases). The germline CDR1 and CDR2 sequences are MNHEY and SVGAGI. The CDR3 spans 14 residues. Trimming removed 5 bases at V and 1 base at J, with 9 bases between. The CDR3 here is CASSTGLSYNEQFF. The CDR3 region has the DNA TGTGCCAGCAGTACAGGGTTATCCTACAATGAGCAGTTCTTC.

The chain couples TRBV2 to TRBJ1-4, with 7 bases lining up with TRBD1. The CDR3 is made up of 13 amino acids. V was clipped by 6 bases and J by 5 bases; unmatched bases: 3. Germline V gives CDR1 SNHLY, CDR2 FYNNEI. CDR3 coding DNA: TGTGCCAGCAGGGGGACAGAAAATGAAAAACTGTTTTTT. Translated, it gives CASRGTENEKLFF.

The chain couples TRBV6-2 or TRBV6-3 to TRBJ2-6, with a weak D call TRBD1 (6 bases). The V gene lost 5 bases and the J gene lost 0 bases, with 14 bases spanning the gap. There are 17 residues in the CDR3. Germline CDR1 is MNHEY and CDR2 is SVGEGT. DNA for the CDR3: TGTGCCAGCAGTCGGGACACTAAGAGCTCTGGGGCCAACGTCCTGACTTTC. Residues: CASSRDTKSSGANVLTF.

The chain employs TRBV12-5 and TRBJ1-1, with 9 bases that match TRBD1. The CDR3 covers 16 residues. Trimming took 1 base from V and 2 from J; bases not matched to a gene: 5. CDR1 is LGHNT and CDR2 is FRNRAP in the germline V gene. This CDR3 is CASGLARGQGNTEAFF. The CDR3 bases are TGTGCTAGTGGTTTGGCCCGGGGACAGGGAAACACTGAAGCTTTCTTT.

The genes are TRBV10-3 and TRBJ2-5; 10 nucleotides align to TRBD1. In germline, CDR1 is ENHRY, CDR2 SYGVKD. CDR3 length: 19 amino acids. Unmatched junction bases numbered 15, after V lost 4 bases and J lost 1 base. Here the CDR3 DNA reads TGTGCCATCAGTGCGGTTTCCCTTACCGGGACAGGGGCCCAAGAGACCCAGTACTTC. Translated: CAISAVSLTGTGAQETQYF.

This clone has only a few counts. This chain links TRBV5-1 with TRBJ2-3; D perhaps matches TRBD1 (7 bases). V lost 2 bases, J lost 5 bases, and 15 bases lay in between. The germline V gene has CDR1 SGHRS and CDR2 YFSETQ. This CDR3 contains 15 residues. CDR3 sequence (DNA): TGCGCCAGCAGCTTCAGGGGGGATGTAGGAGATACGCAGTATTTT. Translated, it gives CASSFRGDVGDTQYF.

This rearrangement joins TRBV10-3 to TRBJ1-2; D is unresolved. The length of the CDR3 is 13 residues. The germline CDR1 and CDR2 sequences are ENHRY and SYGVKD. Trimming left V 3 bases short and J 1 base short, with 6 bases between. The CDR3 region is CAISEELNYGYTF. Written as DNA, the CDR3 is TGTGCCATCAGTGAAGAGCTTAACTATGGCTACACCTTC.

The genes are TRBV6-5 and TRBJ1-1; TRBD1 aligns across 7 bases. This CDR3 is built from 15 residues. Germline values: CDR1 MNHEY, CDR2 SVGAGI. Trimming cost V 2 bases and J 1 base; bases outside gene matches: 4. CDR3 bases: TGTGCCAGCAGTTACGGGACAGCGTGGAACACTGAAGCTTTCTTT. Residues: CASSYGTAWNTEAFF.

The chain recombines TRBV7-6 with TRBJ2-1; 9 nucleotides align to TRBD1. This CDR3 is 17 amino acids long. Germline V lookup: CDR1 SGHVS, CDR2 FNYEAQ. Trimming cost V 5 bases and J 4 bases; bases outside gene matches: 12. CDR3 nucleotide sequence: TGTGCCAGCAGCGGGGGACAGGGCCCACAGGTATACAATGAGCAGTTCTTC. It codes for CASSGGQGPQVYNEQFF.